This T cell receptor (beta chain) came from a study of T cell responses to AZD1222 COVID-19 vaccine. Unmatched junction bases numbered 5, after V lost 5 bases and J lost 6 bases. CDR3 length equals 12 residues. Germline values: CDR1 GTSNPN, CDR2 SVGIG (reference sequence). Concerning this clone itself: The antigen is not known.

Some clones are missing from TCRdb's copy, which holds only in-frame ones; the method was immunoSEQ multiplex PCR. In the table there are roughly 97,000 clones, 70% to 90% of which are singletons. Study results and limitations: No repertoire was sampled before or during the peak T cell response, only after it. Nearly half of unique spike-specific TCRs reportedly avoided B.1.351 and B.1.1.7 mutated regions. Mostly white British, mostly female donors; authors suggested clonal diversity may be underestimated. Rises in breadth and depth of Spike-specific TCRs came after two AZD1222 doses.

This receptor was obtained from an adult in good health. The sample here was peripheral blood, taken on day 0 of AZD1222 vaccination. The chain carries TRBV30 and TRBJ2-7; 9 nucleotides line up with TRBD1. CDR3 sequence reads: CAWAQGAGEQYF. DNA of the CDR3: TGTGCCTGGGCACAGGGGGCGGGCGAGCAGTACTTC.